Following are 4 T cell receptor beta chains from one sample sequenced in a study of OX40 agonist ivuxolimab in advanced cancers. The receptor library was made with the immunoSEQ multiplex PCR assay. TCRdb holds this immuneACCESS table with in-frame rearrangements only. Some clones are missing; in checked studies, unresolved V genes explain under half, and the rest has no known cause. The sample profile shows around 60,000 clones; roughly 87% of them were found once. Clones ranked in the top ten supply approximately 2.5% of the sample. The sample here was CD4+ or CD8+ T cells sorted from blood, taken in a trial of the OX40 agonist ivuxolimab. Receptors were obtained from an adult with an advanced solid tumor such as melanoma, head and neck, liver or kidney cancer.

The chain recombines TRBV7-6 with TRBJ2-7; D is undetermined. The V end lost 5 bases, the J end lost 5 bases, and 19 bases lay between the germline ends. The CDR3 is made up of 15 amino acids. Looked up from germline, CDR1 is SGHVS and CDR2 is FNYEAQ. CDR3 nucleotides: TGTGCCAGCAGCCCATCGAATTCGGGTCTTCACGAGCAGTACTTC. Protein: CASSPSNSGLHEQYF.

The rearrangement uses TRBV5-5 and TRBJ1-1; 8 nucleotides align to TRBD1. The CDR3 is made up of 16 amino acids. Trimming removed 4 bases from V and 0 bases from J; junction bases left unmatched: 8. The germline V gene has CDR1 SGHKS and CDR2 YYEKEE (reference sequence). The CDR3 region has the DNA TGTGCCAGCAGCCTATCCTGGGACAGGTTGAACACTGAAGCTTTCTTT. Protein product: CASSLSWDRLNTEAFF.

The chain combines TRBV29-1 with TRBJ2-3; D might be TRBD1 (6 bases). Trimming removed 1 base at V and 1 base at J, with 9 bases between. Germline values: CDR1 SQVTM, CDR2 ANQGSEA. CDR3 length: 14 residues. The CDR3 here is CSVEGAGGTDTQYF. The CDR3 bases are TGCAGCGTTGAAGGGGCAGGGGGCACAGATACGCAGTATTTT.

This clone was seen a handful of times. V is TRBV6-1 and J is TRBJ2-7; 8 nucleotides line up with TRBD2. The CDR3 runs to 14 residues. Germline V gene data show CDR1 as MNHNS and CDR2 as SASEGT. After removal of 6 bases from V and 0 bases from J, the junction contained 4 bases not matched to a gene. CDR3 coding DNA: TGTGCCAGCAGGAAGCGGGGGAGCTCCTACGAGCAGTACTTC. Translated, it gives CASRKRGSSYEQYF.